One and the same sample provided the 27 T cell receptor beta chains below, sequenced in a study of cytomegalovirus exposure and HLA in healthy donors. With 60 Vbeta and 13 Jbeta primers, the PCR was carried out. Using immunoSEQ multiplex PCR, the repertoire was profiled, and TCRdb retains in-frame clones only, with some absent. The data contain approximately 79,000 clones, more than 60% of them singletons. The sequencing input was PBMCs. The source is a man aged 35 to 55 in good health and CMV-seronegative.

The chain joins TRBV28 to TRBJ2-7; the D gene is possibly TRBD2 (5 bases). This CDR3 is 16 amino acids long. With 3 bases removed from V and 0 bases from J, the gap between germline ends came to 15 bases. The germline gives CDR1 MDHEN, CDR2 SYDVKM. As DNA, the CDR3 is TGTGCCAGCAGTTTCTCTCTAGCCGGACTCTCCTACGAGCAGTACTTC. This translates into CASSFSLAGLSYEQYF.

This clone was counted a few times. DNA for the CDR3: TGTGCCAGCAGCACCTCCCCCACCAGGGCTGGCTACACCTTC. Translating gives CASSTSPTRAGYTF. The chain links TRBV7-8 to TRBJ1-2, with TRBD1 as a possible D gene (5 bases). Deletions cut 5 bases from V and 7 bases from J, with 17 bases between. Germline values: CDR1 SGHVS, CDR2 FQNEAQ. This CDR3 region has 14 residues.

This clone was recorded once. The V call is TRBV11-2, the J call TRBJ1-1; D remains unclear. CDR3 length equals 13 residues. The ends were cut back, 1 base at V and 4 bases at J, with 7 bases in the middle. In germline, CDR1 is SGHAT, CDR2 FQNNGV. CDR3 in amino acids: CASSLAGPTEAFF. The CDR3 DNA reads as TGTGCCAGCAGCTTAGCAGGCCCCACTGAAGCTTTCTTT.

The chain has TRBV9 and TRBJ2-2; tentative D call: TRBD1 (5 bases). This CDR3 is 19 amino acids long. V was shortened by 0 bases and J by 0 bases, with 18 bases between the two germline ends. Germline CDR1 SGDLS, CDR2 YYNGEE. The CDR3 region is CASSVEGVRVGSNTGELFF. The CDR3 region has the DNA TGTGCCAGCAGCGTAGAAGGGGTTCGCGTGGGGTCGAACACCGGGGAGCTGTTTTTT.

This sequence joins TRBV9 and TRBJ2-7; 8 bases match TRBD2. Germline CDR1 is SGDLS and CDR2 is YYNGEE. V lost 0 bases, J lost 3 bases, and 5 bases stayed unmatched. The CDR3 has 15 residues. The CDR3 loop reads CASSVGAGGGYEQYF. The CDR3 bases are TGTGCCAGCAGCGTAGGGGCCGGGGGGGGCTACGAGCAGTACTTC.

The chain has TRBV6-1 and TRBJ1-4, with D tentatively TRBD1 (5 bases). The CDR3 runs 14 residues. Trimming left V 6 bases short and J 2 bases short, with 10 bases between. The germline V gene has CDR1 MNHNS and CDR2 SASEGT. CDR3 in DNA: TGTGCCAGCAGGGCGCGGGACACTAATGAAAAACTGTTTTTT. Its protein is CASRARDTNEKLFF.

This clone came up a few times. V usage is TRBV7-9 and J usage is TRBJ2-5, with D uncertain. The germline gives CDR1 SEHNR, CDR2 FQNEAQ (reference sequence). The CDR3 extends over 12 amino acids. Trimming removed 5 bases from V and 3 bases from J, with 7 bases in between. In DNA form, the CDR3 reads TGTGCCAGCAGCGTAATAGAAGAGACCCAGTACTTC. Translated, it gives CASSVIEETQYF.

This chain connects TRBV14 to TRBJ2-5, with 8 bases fitting TRBD1. The assigned J gene may be wrong: the sequence end matches TRBJ2-7 better. This CDR3 contains 14 residues. Looked up from germline, CDR1 is SGHDN and CDR2 is FVKESK. CDR3 sequence reads: CASSLRTGSGEQYF. CDR3 DNA sequence: TGTGCCAGCAGCCTAAGGACAGGGTCGGGCGAGCAGTACTTC.

The CDR3 sequence: CASRDEQGQETQYF. The CDR3 bases are TGTGCCAGTAGAGACGAACAGGGACAAGAGACCCAGTACTTC. This chain connects TRBV19 to TRBJ2-5, with D possibly TRBD1 on 6 matching bases. CDR3 size: 14 residues. V lost 6 bases, J lost 2 bases, and 13 bases lay in between. Germline V gene lookup returns CDR1 LNHDA and CDR2 SQIVND (reference sequence).

The V gene is TRBV19, the J gene TRBJ1-2; the match to TRBD1 covers 10 bases. In germline, CDR1 is LNHDA, CDR2 SQIVND (reference sequence). The junction had 11 bases not matched to a gene; V was cut back by 6 bases and J by 4 bases. The CDR3 loop spans 16 amino acids. The CDR3 DNA reads as TGTGCCAGTAGCTCCGGGACAGGGGTCGTTTTCTATGGCTACACCTTC. Its protein product is CASSSGTGVVFYGYTF.

This clone was seen once. The gene calls are TRBV5-5 and TRBJ1-6; 8 positions agree with TRBD1. The germline V gene encodes CDR1 SGHKS and CDR2 YYEKEE (reference sequence). Trimming cost V 8 bases and J 8 bases; bases outside gene matches: 9. The CDR3 consists of 14 residues. CDR3 coding DNA: TGTGCCAGTCACCCCGGGGACAGGTATTCACCCCTCCACTTT. This sequence encodes CASHPGDRYSPLHF.

This chain links TRBV12-5 with TRBJ2-2; D might be TRBD2 (5 bases). The CDR3 is 15 residues long. V was pared by 3 bases and J by 7 bases, with 15 bases between. From germline, CDR1 is LGHNT and CDR2 FRNRAP. The CDR3 sequence is CASGFFTGRVGELFF. The CDR3 DNA sequence: TGTGCTAGTGGTTTCTTTACGGGAAGAGTCGGGGAGCTGTTTTTT. The full variable domain, in which reference TRBV12-5 and TRBJ2-2 provide the parts outside the CDR3, is DARVTQTPRHKVTEMGQEVTMRCQPILGHNTVFWYRQTMMQGLELLAYFRNRAPLDDSGMPKDRFSAEMPDATLATLKIQPSEPRDSAVYFCASGFFTGRVGELFFGEGSRLTVL.

The gene calls are TRBV11-3 and TRBJ1-2, with 8 nucleotides matching TRBD1. V lost 0 bases, J lost 6 bases, and 3 bases stayed unmatched. The length of the CDR3 is 14 residues. CDR1 is SGHNT and CDR2 is YENEEA in the germline V gene. CDR3 sequence: CASSLERTGHGYTF. The DNA for the CDR3 is TGTGCCAGCAGCTTAGAACGGACAGGGCATGGCTACACCTTC.

The chain carries TRBV7-8 and TRBJ2-6, with 7 bases that match TRBD2. CDR3 length: 22 residues. V gave up 6 bases and J gave up 3 bases; unmatched junction bases: 26. Germline V gene data show CDR1 as SGHVS and CDR2 as FQNEAQ. The CDR3 loop is CASRIDAVLAGLRNVGANVLTF. DNA of the CDR3: TGTGCCAGCAGGATCGACGCCGTATTAGCGGGCCTTCGGAATGTTGGGGCCAACGTCCTGACTTTC.

The chain uses TRBV28 and TRBJ1-1, with D possibly TRBD1 on 5 matching bases. Germline V gene data show CDR1 as MDHEN and CDR2 as SYDVKM. The length of the CDR3 is 16 residues. Deletions cut 5 bases from V and 1 base from J, with 17 bases between. Here the CDR3 reads CASSAPGSRENTEAFF. DNA of the CDR3: TGTGCCAGCAGTGCACCCGGGAGCAGGGAGAACACTGAAGCTTTCTTT.

The chain is built from TRBV28 and TRBJ2-3; possible D gene TRBD1, 5 bases. The V end lost 7 bases, the J end lost 5 bases, and 16 bases lay between the germline ends. Per germline, CDR1 MDHEN and CDR2 SYDVKM. The CDR3 sequence is 14 residues long. DNA of the CDR3: TGTGCCAGCAATAGAAGTGGCAGGGAAGATACGCAGTATTTT. Protein sequence: CASNRSGREDTQYF.

CDR3 sequence: CASNLAGLAKNIQYF. CDR3 bases: TGTGCCAGCAACCTAGCGGGGTTAGCCAAAAACATTCAGTACTTC. The chain uses TRBV2 and TRBJ2-4, with 9 bases matching TRBD2. The length of the CDR3 is 15 residues. V was pared by 7 bases and J by 0 bases, with 4 bases of the junction left unmatched. Germline V CDR1 and CDR2: SNHLY, FYNNEI.

V gene TRBV14 combines with J gene TRBJ2-1; 8 nucleotides line up with TRBD2. This CDR3 has 16 amino acids. CDR1 is SGHDN, CDR2 FVKESK, per germline. With V trimmed by 2 bases and J by 8 bases, 11 bases remained unmatched. In DNA, the CDR3 is TGTGCCAGCAGCCAACCGGGAGGGCCGGGTTTAGATGAGCAGTTCTTC. Translated, it gives CASSQPGGPGLDEQFF.

V gene TRBV7-6 combines with J gene TRBJ2-5; 8 nucleotides align to TRBD1. The end of the DNA is better explained by TRBJ2-7, so the J call may be wrong. The germline gives CDR1 SGHVS, CDR2 FNYEAQ. CDR3 length: 16 residues. As DNA, the CDR3 is TGTGCCAGCAGCTTAGTATCACAGGGGGGTTCCTACGAGCAGTACTTC. Amino acids: CASSLVSQGGSYEQYF.

This clone was detected only a few times. J is TRBJ2-5 and V is TRBV5-5; D gene ambiguous. Germline-derived CDR1 and CDR2 are SGHKS and YYEKEE (reference sequence). Trimming took 2 bases from V and 1 from J, leaving 9 bases between them. There are 14 residues in the CDR3. Here the CDR3 DNA reads TGTGCCAGCAGCTTCATAAACAGCCAAGAGACCCAGTACTTC. Translating it yields CASSFINSQETQYF.

This clone turned up a few times. The chain employs TRBV6-5 and TRBJ1-3, with a weak D call TRBD1 (5 bases). CDR1 is MNHEY, CDR2 SVGAGI, per germline. The V and J ends lost 7 bases and 5 bases respectively, with 15 bases between them. The CDR3 consists of 14 residues. CDR3 coding DNA: TGTGCCAGCATTGGACAAGGCGAGAGAAACACCATATATTTT. This codes for CASIGQGERNTIYF.

This sequence joins TRBV2 and TRBJ1-6, with D tentatively TRBD1 (6 bases). The CDR3 extends over 15 amino acids. From germline, CDR1 is SNHLY and CDR2 FYNNEI. The V gene lost 6 bases and the J gene lost 7 bases, with 16 bases spanning the gap. In nucleotides, the CDR3 is TGTGCCAGCAGGGGGGCTCTGGGGGAGAATTCACCCCTCCACTTT. Translating gives CASRGALGENSPLHF. Based on the CDR3 plus reference TRBV2 and TRBJ1-6, the full variable domain is EPEVTQTPSHQVTQMGQEVILRCVPISNHLYFYWYRQILGQKVEFLVSFYNNEISEKSEIFDDQFSVERPDGSNFTLKIRSTKLEDSAMYFCASRGALGENSPLHFGNGTRLTVT.

This clone showed up just a few times. The V and J genes are TRBV6-5 and TRBJ2-3, with a tentative D call TRBD2 (5 bases). Germline V gene data show CDR1 as MNHEY and CDR2 as SVGAGI. The CDR3 length is 13 residues. Trimming shortened V by 8 bases and J by 0 bases, and 9 bases separated the two germline ends. The CDR3 reads CASSRDSTDTQYF. For the CDR3, the DNA is TGTGCCAGCTCACGGGATAGCACAGATACGCAGTATTTT.

The table lists this clone with a few counts. The V gene is TRBV5-4, the J gene TRBJ1-5; D gene unclear. Trimming removed 2 bases at V and 2 bases at J, with 23 bases between. Germline V gene sequence: CDR1 SGHNT, CDR2 YYREEE (reference sequence). This CDR3 has 19 residues. The CDR3 DNA is TGTGCCAGCAGCTTTGGCCCCGGAGGCACGGCTAGGGGCAATCAGCCCCAGCATTTT. The encoded protein is CASSFGPGGTARGNQPQHF.

This sequence joins TRBV11-2 and TRBJ1-2, with D perhaps TRBD1 (6 bases). Germline values: CDR1 SGHAT, CDR2 FQNNGV. This CDR3 contains 15 residues. V was trimmed by 3 bases and J by 4 bases, leaving 15 bases between them. The CDR3 DNA is TGTGCCAGCAGCTTGAGTATCCGGGACACCTATGGCTACACCTTC. It codes for CASSLSIRDTYGYTF.

This clone was seen a handful of times. This chain links TRBV19 with TRBJ2-5, with D possibly TRBD2 on 6 matching bases. The CDR3 covers 15 residues. Germline-derived CDR1 and CDR2 are LNHDA and SQIVND (reference sequence). The V gene lost 7 bases and the J gene lost 2 bases, with 17 bases spanning the gap. The CDR3 loop reads CASTPRGGGQETQYF. CDR3 DNA sequence: TGTGCCAGTACACCCCGCGGCGGAGGGCAAGAGACCCAGTACTTC. The full variable domain, its missing parts supplied by reference TRBV19 and TRBJ2-5, is DGGITQSPKYLFRKEGQNVTLSCEQNLNHDAMYWYRQDPGQGLRLIYYSQIVNDFQKGDIAEGYSVSREKKESFPLTVTSAQKNPTAFYLCASTPRGGGQETQYFGPGTRLLVL.

This rearrangement joins TRBV15 to TRBJ2-3; 9 bases are shared with TRBD2. The CDR3 has 16 amino acids. V gave up 3 bases and J gave up 3 bases; unmatched junction bases: 7. Germline CDR1 is LNHNV and CDR2 is YYDKDF (reference sequence). The DNA for the CDR3 is TGTGCCACCAGCAGTGGCGGGAGGGCCGAAACAGATACGCAGTATTTT. Its translation is CATSSGGRAETDTQYF.